This T cell receptor beta chain derives from a study of blood T cell repertoires in COVID-19. Clones were read by immunoSEQ multiplex PCR, and TCRdb kept only the in-frame ones, dropping some. The sample shows 130,000 to 150,000 clones, 88% of them seen only once. V was pared by 5 bases and J by 0 bases, with 4 bases of the junction left unmatched. The CDR3 is made up of 15 amino acids. Germline CDR1 and CDR2: SGHTA and FQGTGA. Sequences were obtained from PBMCs or T cells enriched from blood (not recorded which). This sequence originates from a woman in her thirties with acute COVID-19. The V call is TRBV7-3, the J call TRBJ1-3; TRBD1 matches at 7 bases. In nucleotides, the CDR3 is TGTGCCAGCAGCCGGGACAGCGGCTCTGGAAACACCATATATTTT. It encodes CASSRDSGSGNTIYF.